This TCR beta chain was sequenced during a study of T cell responses to AZD1222 COVID-19 vaccine. The CDR3 extends over 10 amino acids. The germline V and J ends were trimmed by 6 bases and 5 bases, with 3 bases remaining between them. CDR1 and CDR2 (germline): MDHEN, SYDVKM. The data were produced by immunoSEQ multiplex PCR, yet TCRdb's version contains in-frame clones alone and is incomplete. The profile shows around 100,000 clones, 88% of them singletons. This sequence joins TRBV28 and TRBJ2-3; D unclear. The sample consisted of peripheral blood, taken on day 0 of AZD1222 vaccination. The receptor was derived from an adult in good health. CDR3 sequence: CASRGDTQYF. CDR3 bases: TGTGCCAGCAGGGGAGATACGCAGTATTTT.